This TCR beta chain was recorded in a study of cytomegalovirus exposure and HLA in healthy donors. General study points: About 87% or about 30% of the time was how often most TCR beta V segments were productive, according to an earlier analysis.

In the PCR, 60 Vbeta and 13 Jbeta primers were used. Only in-frame clones appear in the TCRdb table, and some are missing; sequencing was by immunoSEQ multiplex PCR. The repertoire consists of over 200,000 clones, with around 89% occurring once and the leading ten covering roughly 1%. CDR3 length equals 14 residues. The V end was cut by 6 bases, the J end by 6 bases, with 12 bases between. In germline, CDR1 is LNHDA, CDR2 SQIVND (reference sequence). With regard to this clone: Its specificity is not known.

The sequence came from a woman in her late teens or twenties in good health and CMV-seronegative. The sample was PBMCs. The chain couples TRBV19 to TRBJ1-6, with a weak D call TRBD1 (6 bases). DNA for the CDR3: TGTGCCAGTAGCTACGGACAGCTTAATTCACCCCTCCACTTT. It codes for CASSYGQLNSPLHF.